The clone carrying this T cell receptor beta chain was counted once. V lost 2 bases, J lost 2 bases, and 13 bases lay in between. The germline V gene encodes CDR1 LGHNA and CDR2 YSLEER. This CDR3 contains 15 residues. This sample was taken from a study of blood T cell repertoires in COVID-19. Using immunoSEQ multiplex PCR, the repertoire was profiled, and TCRdb retains in-frame clones only, with some absent. The sample has some 380,000 clones; approximately 89% are singletons. Sequencing used PBMCs or T cells enriched from blood (not recorded which). This receptor was taken from a man aged 25 to 40 who had recovered from COVID-19. This chain joins TRBV4-3 and TRBJ2-7; the D gene is possibly TRBD1 (6 bases). CDR3 amino acids: CASSQYRDRPYEQYF. The DNA of the CDR3 is TGCGCCAGCAGCCAATACAGGGATCGCCCCTACGAGCAGTACTTC.